These T cell receptor beta chains were read from a single sample in a study of blood T cell repertoires in COVID-19. Libraries were prepared by immunoSEQ multiplex PCR; TCRdb keeps only in-frame clonotypes and omits some of them. The sample lists fewer than 500,000 clones; around 90% were seen once. The material sequenced was PBMCs or T cells enriched from blood (not recorded which). The receptors come from a woman aged 18-35 years who had recovered from COVID-19. The CDR3 runs from the conserved cysteine through the conserved F or W. A D gene is named only where the DNA matches it firmly. Size values are once, few and many counts, or a class for expanded clones, and some rows have none.

v_gene: TRBV12-3/TRBV12-4
j_gene: TRBJ1-2
d_gene: TRBD1
abundance: NA
CDR3aa: CASTGQGFYGYTF
CDR3nt: TGTGCCAGCACCGGACAGGGGTTCTATGGCTACACCTTC

v_gene: TRBV7-6
j_gene: TRBJ2-7
d_gene: TRBD1
abundance: NA
CDR3aa: CASSPQGDPFYEQYF
CDR3nt: TGTGCCAGCAGCCCACAGGGGGACCCCTTTTACGAGCAGTACTTC

v_gene: TRBV3-1/TRBV3-2
j_gene: TRBJ2-5
d_gene: NA
abundance: NA
CDR3aa: CASSPQRETQYF
CDR3nt: TGTGCCAGCAGCCCTCAGCGGGAGACCCAGTACTTC

v_gene: TRBV27
j_gene: TRBJ1-1
d_gene: NA
abundance: NA
CDR3aa: CASSLPSRRGYTEAFF
CDR3nt: TGTGCCAGCAGTTTGCCCAGTCGGAGGGGTTACACTGAAGCTTTCTTT

v_gene: TRBV25-1
j_gene: TRBJ2-7
d_gene: TRBD2
abundance: NA
CDR3aa: CASSEGGNPYEQYF
CDR3nt: TGTGCCAGCAGTGAGGGAGGGAACCCCTACGAGCAGTACTTC

v_gene: TRBV28
j_gene: TRBJ1-5
d_gene: TRBD1
abundance: NA
CDR3aa: CASGGVTGGNQPQHF
CDR3nt: TGTGCCAGCGGCGGCGTGACAGGGGGCAATCAGCCCCAGCATTTT

v_gene: TRBV5-1
j_gene: TRBJ2-2
d_gene: NA
abundance: few
CDR3aa: CASKRDTNTGELFF
CDR3nt: TGCGCCAGCAAGAGGGACACGAACACCGGGGAGCTGTTTTTT

v_gene: TRBV5-4
j_gene: TRBJ1-1
d_gene: NA
abundance: NA
CDR3aa: CASLLRVGDTEAFF
CDR3nt: TGTGCCAGCCTACTCAGGGTTGGGGACACTGAAGCTTTCTTT

v_gene: TRBV5-1
j_gene: TRBJ1-2
d_gene: NA
abundance: NA
CDR3aa: CASSLQEGPEDYTF
CDR3nt: TGCGCCAGCAGCTTACAGGAAGGGCCGGAAGACTACACCTTC

v_gene: TRBV15
j_gene: TRBJ2-7
d_gene: TRBD1
abundance: NA
CDR3aa: CATSTKTSGTVFEQYF
CDR3nt: TGTGCCACCAGCACCAAAACCTCCGGGACAGTCTTCGAGCAGTACTTC

v_gene: TRBV7-7
j_gene: TRBJ1-3
d_gene: NA
abundance: NA
CDR3aa: CASSSSTGGNTIYF
CDR3nt: TGTGCTAGCAGTTCCTCAACCGGGGGAAACACCATATATTTT

v_gene: TRBV28
j_gene: TRBJ2-7
d_gene: NA
abundance: NA
CDR3aa: CATAGPLREQYF
CDR3nt: TGTGCCACTGCGGGGCCCTTAAGGGAGCAGTACTTC

v_gene: TRBV5-3
j_gene: TRBJ1-5
d_gene: NA
abundance: NA
CDR3aa: CARTSGEGLLQPQHF
CDR3nt: TGTGCCAGAACGTCGGGGGAGGGGCTATTACAGCCCCAGCATTTT

v_gene: TRBV6-5
j_gene: TRBJ2-3
d_gene: NA
abundance: NA
CDR3aa: CASHIRESDTQYF
CDR3nt: TGTGCCAGCCACATCAGGGAATCAGATACGCAGTATTTT